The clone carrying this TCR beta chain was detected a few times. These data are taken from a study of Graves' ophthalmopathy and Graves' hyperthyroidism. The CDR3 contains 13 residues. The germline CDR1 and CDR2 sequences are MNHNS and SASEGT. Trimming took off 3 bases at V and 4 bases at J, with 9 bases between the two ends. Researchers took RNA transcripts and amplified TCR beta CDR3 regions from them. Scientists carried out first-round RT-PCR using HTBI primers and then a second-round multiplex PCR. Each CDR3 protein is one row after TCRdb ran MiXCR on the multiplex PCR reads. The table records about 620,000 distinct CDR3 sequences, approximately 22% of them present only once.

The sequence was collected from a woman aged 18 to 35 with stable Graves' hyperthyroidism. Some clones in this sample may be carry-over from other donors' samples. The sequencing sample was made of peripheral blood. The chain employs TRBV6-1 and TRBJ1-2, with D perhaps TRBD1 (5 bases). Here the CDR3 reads CASSDQGGYGYTF. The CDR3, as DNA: TGTGCCAGCAGTGACCAGGGAGGCTATGGCTACACCTTC.